This T cell receptor beta chain is drawn from a study of PD-L1 blockade in urothelial cancer. Study information: Patients had undergone 0 to 3 prior chemotherapy regimens. Investigators checked blood 3 weeks (second dose) and 6 weeks after treatment start.

Sequencing used immunoSEQ multiplex PCR; TCRdb keeps in-frame clones, though not all of them. The data show 35,000 to 40,000 clones, 86% seen once. Documented time point: peripheral blood 6 weeks after treatment start. The CDR3 is 12 amino acids. The germline gives CDR1 SGHTS, CDR2 YDEGEE. V lost 6 bases and J lost 9, with 15 bases in between. Sequencing used PBMCs, obtained around atezolizumab (anti-PD-L1) treatment. J is TRBJ2-5 and V is TRBV5-8, with D possibly TRBD1 on 5 matching bases. The sequence came from a man in his fifties or sixties with urothelial cancer. CDR3 coding DNA: TGTGCCAGCATCTCCGAGATAGGGGCCCAGTACTTC. Translated, it gives CASISEIGAQYF. The whole variable domain, filled in from reference TRBV5-8 and TRBJ2-5, reads EAGVTQSPTHLIKTRGQQATLRCSPISGHTSVYWYQQALGLGLQFLLWYDEGEERNRGNFPPRFSGRQFPNYSSELNVNALELEDSALYLCASISEIGAQYFGPGTRLLVL.